This record looks at one TCR beta chain sequence and its context. Its antigen is unknown. Nominally healthy donors were sampled, though unrecorded immune exposures were likely. The PCR contained 60 Vbeta and 13 Jbeta primers. Using immunoSEQ multiplex PCR, the repertoire was profiled, and TCRdb retains in-frame clones only, with some absent. Among approximately 51,000 clones listed, approximately 85% were seen once. V lost 8 bases to trimming and J lost 6 bases; unmatched junction nucleotides: 15. Per the germline V gene, CDR1 is MGHRA and CDR2 is YSYEKL. The CDR3 is made up of 17 amino acids. The sample is drawn from a study of cytomegalovirus exposure and HLA in healthy donors. Study-level information: Unique TCR beta sequences numbering approximately 120 million came from around 180 million T cells in an earlier analysis. Samples from HLA-typed donors yielded about 85 million unique TCRs in an early data release. Points from the study as a whole: In vitro testing confirmed a few CMV-associated chains as specific for CMV antigens.

The sequenced sample was PBMCs. The genes are TRBV4-1 and TRBJ2-2; 10 bases agree with TRBD1. The origin of this receptor is a boy younger than 18 in good health and CMV-seropositive. CDR3 DNA: TGCGCCAGCCGACCGGGACAGGGGAAAAAAGTTGCCGGGGAGCTGTTTTTT. It encodes CASRPGQGKKVAGELFF.